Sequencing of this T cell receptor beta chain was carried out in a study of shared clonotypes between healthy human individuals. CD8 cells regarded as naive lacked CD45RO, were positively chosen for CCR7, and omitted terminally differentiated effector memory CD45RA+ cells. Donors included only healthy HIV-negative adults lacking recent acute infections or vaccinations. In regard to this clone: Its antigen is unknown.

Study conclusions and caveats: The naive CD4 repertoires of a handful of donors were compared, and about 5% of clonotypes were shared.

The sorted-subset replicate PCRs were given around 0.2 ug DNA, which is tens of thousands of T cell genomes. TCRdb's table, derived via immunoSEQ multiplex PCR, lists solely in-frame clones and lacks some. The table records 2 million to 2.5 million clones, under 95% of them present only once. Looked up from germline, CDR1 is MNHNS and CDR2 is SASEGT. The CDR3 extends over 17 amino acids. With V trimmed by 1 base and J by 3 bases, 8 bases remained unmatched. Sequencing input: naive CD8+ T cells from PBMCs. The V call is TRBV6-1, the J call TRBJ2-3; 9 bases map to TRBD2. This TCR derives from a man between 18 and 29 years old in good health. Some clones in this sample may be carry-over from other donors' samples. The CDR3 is CASSEDVAGARTDTQYF. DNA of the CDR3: TGTGCCAGCAGTGAAGACGTAGCGGGAGCGAGAACAGATACGCAGTATTTT.